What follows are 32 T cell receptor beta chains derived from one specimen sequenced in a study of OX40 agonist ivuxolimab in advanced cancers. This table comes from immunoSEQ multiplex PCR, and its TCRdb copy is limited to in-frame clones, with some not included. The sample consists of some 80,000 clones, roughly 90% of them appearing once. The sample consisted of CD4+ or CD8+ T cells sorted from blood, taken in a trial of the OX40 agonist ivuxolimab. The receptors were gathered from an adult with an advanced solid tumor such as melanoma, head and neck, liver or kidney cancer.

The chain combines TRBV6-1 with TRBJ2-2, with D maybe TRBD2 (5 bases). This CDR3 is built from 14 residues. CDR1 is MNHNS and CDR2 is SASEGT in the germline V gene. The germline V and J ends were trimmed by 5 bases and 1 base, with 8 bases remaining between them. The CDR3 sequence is CASSFTRNTGELFF. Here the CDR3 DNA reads TGTGCCAGCAGTTTTACTAGGAACACCGGGGAGCTGTTTTTT.

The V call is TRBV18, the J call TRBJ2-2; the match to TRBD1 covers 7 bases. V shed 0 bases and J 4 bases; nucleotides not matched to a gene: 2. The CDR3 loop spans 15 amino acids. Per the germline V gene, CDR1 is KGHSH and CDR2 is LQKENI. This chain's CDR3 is CASSPPNRGTGELFF. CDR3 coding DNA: TGTGCCAGCTCACCACCGAACAGGGGCACCGGGGAGCTGTTTTTT.

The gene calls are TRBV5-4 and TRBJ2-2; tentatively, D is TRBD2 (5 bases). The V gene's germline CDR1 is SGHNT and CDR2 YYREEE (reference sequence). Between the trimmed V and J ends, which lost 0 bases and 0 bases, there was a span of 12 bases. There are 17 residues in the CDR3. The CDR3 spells CASSLAAGLTNTGELFF. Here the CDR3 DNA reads TGTGCCAGCAGCTTGGCGGCGGGCCTCACGAACACCGGGGAGCTGTTTTTT.

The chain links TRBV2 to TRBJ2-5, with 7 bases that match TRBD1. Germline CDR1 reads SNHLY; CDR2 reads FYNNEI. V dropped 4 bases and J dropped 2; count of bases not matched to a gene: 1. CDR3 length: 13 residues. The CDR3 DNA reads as TGTGCCAGCAGTGCGACAGGGCAAGAGACCCAGTACTTC. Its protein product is CASSATGQETQYF.

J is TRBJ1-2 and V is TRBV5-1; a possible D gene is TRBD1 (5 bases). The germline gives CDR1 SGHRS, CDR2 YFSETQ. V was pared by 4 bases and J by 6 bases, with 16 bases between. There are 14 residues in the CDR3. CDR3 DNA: TGCGCCAGCAGCCCCATGGGGCTTCAAGATGGCTACACCTTC. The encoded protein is CASSPMGLQDGYTF.

Here the CDR3 reads CASSFNAPGGTDTQYF. In DNA form, the CDR3 reads TGCGCCAGCAGCTTTAATGCTCCCGGGGGCACAGATACGCAGTATTTT. V is TRBV5-1 and J is TRBJ2-3; D may be TRBD2 (5 bases). The CDR3 sequence is 16 residues long. From germline, CDR1 is SGHRS and CDR2 YFSETQ. The V gene lost 2 bases and the J gene lost 1 base, with 14 bases spanning the gap.

The DNA for the CDR3 is TGTGCCAGCAGCTTAGGTTACCGGGGGTCCTACAATGAGCAGTTCTTC. It is translated as CASSLGYRGSYNEQFF. The chain recombines TRBV11-2 with TRBJ2-1, with a weak D call TRBD2 (6 bases). Trimming stripped 1 base from V and 1 base from J, with 11 bases between. CDR1 and CDR2 (germline): SGHAT, FQNNGV. The length of the CDR3 is 16 residues.

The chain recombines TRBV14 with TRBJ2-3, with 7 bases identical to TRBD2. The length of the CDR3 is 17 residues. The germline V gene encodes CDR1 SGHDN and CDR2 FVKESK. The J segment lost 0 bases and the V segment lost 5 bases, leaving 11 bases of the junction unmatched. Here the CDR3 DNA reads TGTGCCAGCAGCACCGGACCCGGGAGGAGTAGCACAGATACGCAGTATTTT. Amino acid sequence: CASSTGPGRSSTDTQYF.

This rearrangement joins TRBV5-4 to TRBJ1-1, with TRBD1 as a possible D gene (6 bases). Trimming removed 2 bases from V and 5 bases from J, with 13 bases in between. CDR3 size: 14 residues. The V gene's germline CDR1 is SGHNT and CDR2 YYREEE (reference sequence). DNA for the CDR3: TGTGCCAGCAGCTTCGGGAGGGGGGGGACTGAAGCTTTCTTT. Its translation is CASSFGRGGTEAFF.

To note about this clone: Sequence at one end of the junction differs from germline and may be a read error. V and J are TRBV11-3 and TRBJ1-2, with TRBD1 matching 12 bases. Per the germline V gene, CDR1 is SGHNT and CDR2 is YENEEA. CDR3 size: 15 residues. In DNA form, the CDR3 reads TGTGCCAGCAGCTTGTCCGTGATGAACCGGGACAGGGGGCACTTC. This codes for CASSLSVMNRDRGHF.

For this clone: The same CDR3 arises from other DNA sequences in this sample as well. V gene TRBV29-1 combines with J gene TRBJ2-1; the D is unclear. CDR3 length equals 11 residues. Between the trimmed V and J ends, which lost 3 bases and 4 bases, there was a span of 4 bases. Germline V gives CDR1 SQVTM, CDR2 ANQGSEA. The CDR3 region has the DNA TGCAGCGTTGATGTGTACAATGAGCAGTTCTTC. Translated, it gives CSVDVYNEQFF.

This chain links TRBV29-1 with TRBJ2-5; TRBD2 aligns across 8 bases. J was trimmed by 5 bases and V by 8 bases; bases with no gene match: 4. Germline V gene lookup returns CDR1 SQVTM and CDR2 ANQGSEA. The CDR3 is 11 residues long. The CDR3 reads CSFREGETQYF. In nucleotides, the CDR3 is TGCAGCTTTCGGGAGGGGGAGACCCAGTACTTC.

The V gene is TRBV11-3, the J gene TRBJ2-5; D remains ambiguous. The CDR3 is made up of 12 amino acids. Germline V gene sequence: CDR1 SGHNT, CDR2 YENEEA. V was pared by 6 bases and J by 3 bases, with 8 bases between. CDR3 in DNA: TGTGCCAGCAGTAGGACCGAAGAGACCCAGTACTTC. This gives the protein CASSRTEETQYF.

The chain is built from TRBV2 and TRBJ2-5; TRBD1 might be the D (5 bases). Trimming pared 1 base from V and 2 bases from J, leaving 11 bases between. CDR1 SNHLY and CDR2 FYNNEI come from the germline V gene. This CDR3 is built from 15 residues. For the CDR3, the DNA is TGTGCCAGCAGTGAAGGTCTTAACAGGCAAGAGACCCAGTACTTC. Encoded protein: CASSEGLNRQETQYF.

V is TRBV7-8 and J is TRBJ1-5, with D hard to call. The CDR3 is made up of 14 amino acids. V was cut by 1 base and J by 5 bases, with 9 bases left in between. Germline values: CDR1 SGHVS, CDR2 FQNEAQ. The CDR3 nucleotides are TGTGCCAGCAGCTTAGGCGGACCGGATCAGCCCCAGCATTTT. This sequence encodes CASSLGGPDQPQHF.

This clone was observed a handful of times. CDR3 sequence reads: CASSERGWNRETQYF. The CDR3 DNA sequence: TGTGCCAGCAGTGAAAGAGGGTGGAACAGAGAGACCCAGTACTTC. The V call is TRBV6-1, the J call TRBJ2-5; the D gene is possibly TRBD2 (5 bases). There are 15 residues in the CDR3. V lost 2 bases to trimming and J lost 4 bases, with 14 bases between them. Germline V lookup: CDR1 MNHNS, CDR2 SASEGT.

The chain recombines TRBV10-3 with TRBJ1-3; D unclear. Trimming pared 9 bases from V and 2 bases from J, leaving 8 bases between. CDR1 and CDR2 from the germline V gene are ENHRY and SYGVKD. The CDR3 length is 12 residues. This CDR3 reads CAMTNTGNTIYF. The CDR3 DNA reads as TGTGCCATGACAAATACTGGAAACACCATATATTTT.

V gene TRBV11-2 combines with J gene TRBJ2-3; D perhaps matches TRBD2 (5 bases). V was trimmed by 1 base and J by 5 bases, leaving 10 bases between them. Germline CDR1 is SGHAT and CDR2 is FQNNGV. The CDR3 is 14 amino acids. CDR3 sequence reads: CASSLGTLLDTQYF. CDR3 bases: TGTGCCAGCAGCTTAGGGACTCTACTAGATACGCAGTATTTT.

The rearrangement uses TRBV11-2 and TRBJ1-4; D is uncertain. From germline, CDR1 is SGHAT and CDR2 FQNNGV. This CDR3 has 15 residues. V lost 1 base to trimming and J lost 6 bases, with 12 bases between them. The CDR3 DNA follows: TGTGCCAGCAGCTTAGGGCTAACGGGTTATGAAAAACTGTTTTTT. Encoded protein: CASSLGLTGYEKLFF.

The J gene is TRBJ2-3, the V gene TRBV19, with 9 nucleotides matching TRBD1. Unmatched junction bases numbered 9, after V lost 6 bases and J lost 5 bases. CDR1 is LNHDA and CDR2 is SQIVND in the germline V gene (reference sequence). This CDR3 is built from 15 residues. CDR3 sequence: CASRLGQGLLDTQYF. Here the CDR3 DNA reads TGTGCCAGTAGGTTGGGACAGGGATTGTTAGATACGCAGTATTTT.

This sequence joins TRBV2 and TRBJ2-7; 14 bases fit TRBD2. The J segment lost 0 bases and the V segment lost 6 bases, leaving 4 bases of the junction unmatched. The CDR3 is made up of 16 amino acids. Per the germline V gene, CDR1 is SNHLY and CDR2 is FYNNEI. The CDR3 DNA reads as TGTGCCAGCAGCCGACTAGCGGGGGGGAGCTCCTACGAGCAGTACTTC. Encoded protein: CASSRLAGGSSYEQYF.

CDR3 amino acids: CASSPLMDVGRGTQYF. CDR3 DNA: TGTGCCAGCAGCCCCCTGATGGACGTCGGTCGTGGTACGCAGTATTTT. The chain is built from TRBV9 and TRBJ2-3; D remains unclear. V gave up 4 bases and J gave up 8 bases, with 23 bases separating them. This CDR3 comprises 16 residues. Per the germline V gene, CDR1 is SGDLS and CDR2 is YYNGEE.

The CDR3 sequence is CASSELAGDSPNEQFF. CDR3 in DNA: TGTGCCAGCAGTGAGCTAGCGGGGGATAGCCCCAATGAGCAGTTCTTC. This rearrangement joins TRBV6-1 to TRBJ2-1; 10 nucleotides line up with TRBD2. This CDR3 is built from 16 residues. CDR1 MNHNS and CDR2 SASEGT come from the germline V gene. The junction had 8 bases not matched to a gene; V was cut back by 3 bases and J by 6 bases.

The CDR3 loop is CASSVTSGVQETQYF. In nucleotides, the CDR3 is TGTGCCAGCAGCGTAACTAGCGGGGTACAAGAGACCCAGTACTTC. The chain joins TRBV9 to TRBJ2-5; 10 bases map to TRBD2. Germline V gene data show CDR1 as SGDLS and CDR2 as YYNGEE. CDR3 length equals 15 residues. J lost 2 bases, V lost 1 base, and 2 bases had no gene match.

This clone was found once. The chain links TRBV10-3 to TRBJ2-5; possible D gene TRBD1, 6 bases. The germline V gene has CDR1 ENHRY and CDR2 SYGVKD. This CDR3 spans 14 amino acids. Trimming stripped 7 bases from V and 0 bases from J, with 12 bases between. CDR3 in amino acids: CAINPGQNQETQYF. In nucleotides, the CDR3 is TGTGCCATCAACCCCGGACAGAACCAAGAGACCCAGTACTTC.

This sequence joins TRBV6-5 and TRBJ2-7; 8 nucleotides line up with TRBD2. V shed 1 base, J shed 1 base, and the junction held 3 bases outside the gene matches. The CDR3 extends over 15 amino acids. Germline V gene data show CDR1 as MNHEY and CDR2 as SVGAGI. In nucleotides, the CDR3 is TGTGCCAGCAGTTACTACGGGAGGGGATCCTACGAGCAGTACTTC. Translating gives CASSYYGRGSYEQYF.

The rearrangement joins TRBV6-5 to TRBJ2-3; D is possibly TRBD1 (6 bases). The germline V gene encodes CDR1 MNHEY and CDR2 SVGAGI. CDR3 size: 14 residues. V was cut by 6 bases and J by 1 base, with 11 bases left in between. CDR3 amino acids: CASSQQGGTDTQYF. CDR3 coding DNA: TGTGCCAGCAGCCAACAGGGAGGCACAGATACGCAGTATTTT.

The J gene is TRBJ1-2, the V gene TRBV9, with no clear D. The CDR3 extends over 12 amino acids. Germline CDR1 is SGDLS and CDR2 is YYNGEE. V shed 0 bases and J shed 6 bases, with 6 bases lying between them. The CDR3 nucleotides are TGTGCCAGCAGCGTAGATGGGAATGGCTACACCTTC. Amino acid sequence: CASSVDGNGYTF.

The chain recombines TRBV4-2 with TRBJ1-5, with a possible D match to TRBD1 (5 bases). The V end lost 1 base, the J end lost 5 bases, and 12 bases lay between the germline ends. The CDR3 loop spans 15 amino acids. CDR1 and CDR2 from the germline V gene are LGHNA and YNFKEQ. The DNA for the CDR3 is TGTGCCAGCAGCCAAGCGCAGGGCGTAGATCAGCCCCAGCATTTT. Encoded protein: CASSQAQGVDQPQHF.

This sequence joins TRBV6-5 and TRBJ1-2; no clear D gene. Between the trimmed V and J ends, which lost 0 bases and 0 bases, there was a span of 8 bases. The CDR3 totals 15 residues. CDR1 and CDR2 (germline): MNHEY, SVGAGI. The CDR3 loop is CASSYSGRSNYGYTF. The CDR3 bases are TGTGCCAGCAGTTACTCAGGGAGATCTAACTATGGCTACACCTTC.

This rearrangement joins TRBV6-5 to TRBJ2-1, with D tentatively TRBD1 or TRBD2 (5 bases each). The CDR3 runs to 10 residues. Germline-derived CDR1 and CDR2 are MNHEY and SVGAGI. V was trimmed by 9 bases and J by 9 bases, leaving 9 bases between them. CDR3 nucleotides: TGTGCCAGGGGGACCAGTGAGCAGTTCTTC. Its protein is CARGTSEQFF.

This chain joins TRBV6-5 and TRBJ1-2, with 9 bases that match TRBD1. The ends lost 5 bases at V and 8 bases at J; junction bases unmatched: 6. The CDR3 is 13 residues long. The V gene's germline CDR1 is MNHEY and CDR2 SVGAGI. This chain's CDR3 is CASSEQGAKGYTF. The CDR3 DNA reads TGTGCCAGCAGTGAACAGGGGGCGAAGGGCTACACCTTC.